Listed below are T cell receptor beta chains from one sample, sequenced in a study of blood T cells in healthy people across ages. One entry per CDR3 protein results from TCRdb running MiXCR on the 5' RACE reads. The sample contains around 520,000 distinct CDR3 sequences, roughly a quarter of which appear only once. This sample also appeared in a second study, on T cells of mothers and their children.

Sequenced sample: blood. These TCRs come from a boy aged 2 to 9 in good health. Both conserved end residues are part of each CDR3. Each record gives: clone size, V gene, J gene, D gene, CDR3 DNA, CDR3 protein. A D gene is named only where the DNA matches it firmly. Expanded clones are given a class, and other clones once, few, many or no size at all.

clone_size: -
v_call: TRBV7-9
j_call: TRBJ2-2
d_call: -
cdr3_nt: TGTGCCAGCAGCTTAGCGTCCAGGGGAGCCGGGGAGCTGTTTTTT
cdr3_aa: CASSLASRGAGELFF

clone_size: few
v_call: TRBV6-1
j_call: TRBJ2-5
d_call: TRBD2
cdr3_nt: TGTGCCAGCGCCCTGACTAGCGGGGGAGAGACCCAGTACTTC
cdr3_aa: CASALTSGGETQYF

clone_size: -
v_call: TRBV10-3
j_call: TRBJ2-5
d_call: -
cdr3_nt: TGTGCCATCAGTGAGACTGGGGAGGCCAAGGTGACCCAGTACTTC
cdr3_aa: CAISETGEAKVTQYF

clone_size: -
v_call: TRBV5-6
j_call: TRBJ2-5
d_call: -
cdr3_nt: TGTGCCAGCAGCTTGGGACTGGATGGGACCCAGTACTTC
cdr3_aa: CASSLGLDGTQYF

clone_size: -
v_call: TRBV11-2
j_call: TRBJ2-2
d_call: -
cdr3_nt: TGTGCCAGCAGCTTGGATAGAGCGGGGAACACCGGGGAGCTGTTTTTT
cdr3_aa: CASSLDRAGNTGELFF

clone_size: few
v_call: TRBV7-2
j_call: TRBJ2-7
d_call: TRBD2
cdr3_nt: TGTGCCAGCAGCTTAGGGACTAGAGCCTACGAGCAGTACTTC
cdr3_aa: CASSLGTRAYEQYF

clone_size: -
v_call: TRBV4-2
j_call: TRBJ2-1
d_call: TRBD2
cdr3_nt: TGTGCCAGCAGCCAAGATTCACTAGCGGGTTCCTACAATGAGCAGTTCTTC
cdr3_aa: CASSQDSLAGSYNEQFF

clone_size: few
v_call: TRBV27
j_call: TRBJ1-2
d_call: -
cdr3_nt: TGTGCCAGCAGTTTACGGCCAGGGGATCGCTATGGCTACACCTTC
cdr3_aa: CASSLRPGDRYGYTF

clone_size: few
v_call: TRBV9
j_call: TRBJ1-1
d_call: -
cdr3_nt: TGTGCCAGCAGCGTAGGGCGGAGGAACACTGAAGCTTTCTTT
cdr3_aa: CASSVGRRNTEAFF

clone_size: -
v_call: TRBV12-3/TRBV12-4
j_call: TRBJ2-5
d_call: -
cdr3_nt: TGTGCCAGCAGCCGACGGGGGGCCCAAGAGACCCAGTACTTC
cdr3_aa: CASSRRGAQETQYF

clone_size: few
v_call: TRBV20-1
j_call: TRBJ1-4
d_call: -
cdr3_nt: TGCAGTGCTAGGCAGGGATTAGATGAAAAACTGTTTTTT
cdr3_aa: CSARQGLDEKLFF

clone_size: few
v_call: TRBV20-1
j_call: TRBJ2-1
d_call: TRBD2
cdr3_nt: TGCAGTGCTAGATTACTAGCGGGGGACTACAATGAGCAGTTCTTC
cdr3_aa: CSARLLAGDYNEQFF

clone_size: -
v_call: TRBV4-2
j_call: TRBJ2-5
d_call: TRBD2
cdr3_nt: TGTGCCAGCAGCCAAGATCGGGGTAGCGGGGAAGAGACCCAGTACTTC
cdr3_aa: CASSQDRGSGEETQYF

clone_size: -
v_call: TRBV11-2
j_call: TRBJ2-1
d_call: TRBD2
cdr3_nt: TGTGCCAGCAGCTTAGGGGTGCGGCGGGGGGGGAATGAGCAGTTCTTC
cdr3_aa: CASSLGVRRGGNEQFF

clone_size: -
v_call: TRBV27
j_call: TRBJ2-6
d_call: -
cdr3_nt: TGTGCCAGCAGTTTGCGGGGGCTCTTTGGGGCCAACGTCCTGACTTTC
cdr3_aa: CASSLRGLFGANVLTF

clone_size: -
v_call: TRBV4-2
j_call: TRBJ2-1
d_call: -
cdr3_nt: TGTGCCAGCAGCCAAGTCCCTAGCCAACCCTACAATGAGCAGTTCTTC
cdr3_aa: CASSQVPSQPYNEQFF

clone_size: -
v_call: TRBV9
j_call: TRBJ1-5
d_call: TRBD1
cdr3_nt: TGTGCCAGCAGCGTGGGGACAGTCCCTAATCAGCCCCAGCATTTT
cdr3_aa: CASSVGTVPNQPQHF

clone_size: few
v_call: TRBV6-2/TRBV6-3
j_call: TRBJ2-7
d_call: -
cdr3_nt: TGTGCCAGCAGTTACTCTCCACCCGAGCAGTACTTC
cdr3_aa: CASSYSPPEQYF

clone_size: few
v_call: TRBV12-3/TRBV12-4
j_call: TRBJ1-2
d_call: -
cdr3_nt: TGTGCCAGCAGTCACGACGGGGATCGAGGCTACACCTTC
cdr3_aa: CASSHDGDRGYTF

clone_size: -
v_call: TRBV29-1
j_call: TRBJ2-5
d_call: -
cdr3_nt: TGCAGCGTGACAGCGTGCCAAGAGACCCAGTACTTC
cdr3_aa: CSVTACQETQYF

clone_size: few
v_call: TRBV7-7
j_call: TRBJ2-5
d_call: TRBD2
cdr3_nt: TGTGCTAGCAGCTTAGCTCTAGCGGTGGAGACCCAGTACTTC
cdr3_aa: CASSLALAVETQYF

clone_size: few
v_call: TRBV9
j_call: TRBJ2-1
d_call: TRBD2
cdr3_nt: TGTGCCAGCAGCGCCTCCACTAGCGGGGCCTCCTACAATGAGCAGTTCTTC
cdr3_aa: CASSASTSGASYNEQFF

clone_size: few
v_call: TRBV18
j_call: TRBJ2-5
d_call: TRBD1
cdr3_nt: TGTGCCAGCTCACTGCGCCCACCTCGGGACAGGGTCCAAGAGACCCAGTACTTC
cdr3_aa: CASSLRPPRDRVQETQYF

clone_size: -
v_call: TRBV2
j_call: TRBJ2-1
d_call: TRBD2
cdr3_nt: TGTGCCAGCAGTCCGGAAGGGCTAGCGGACGACAATGAGCAGTTCTTC
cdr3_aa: CASSPEGLADDNEQFF

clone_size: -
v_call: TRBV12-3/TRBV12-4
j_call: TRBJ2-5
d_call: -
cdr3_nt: TGTGCCAGCAGGGAAGGATTGGAGACCCAGTACTTC
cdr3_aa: CASREGLETQYF

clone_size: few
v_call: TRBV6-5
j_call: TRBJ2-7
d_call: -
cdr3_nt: TGCTTGGCAGGGAACTCTTACGAGCAGTACTTC
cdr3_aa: CLAGNSYEQYF

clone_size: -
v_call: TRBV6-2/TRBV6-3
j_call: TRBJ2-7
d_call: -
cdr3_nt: TGTGCCAGCAGTTACATCTCCTCGGCGGAGGAGCAGTACTTC
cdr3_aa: CASSYISSAEEQYF

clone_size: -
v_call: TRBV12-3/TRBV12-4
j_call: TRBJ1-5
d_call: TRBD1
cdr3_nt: TGTGCCAGCTGGACAGGGGGCTTCAATCAGCCCCAGCATTTT
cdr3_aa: CASWTGGFNQPQHF

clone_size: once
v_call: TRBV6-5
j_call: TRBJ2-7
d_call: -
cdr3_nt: TGTGCCAGCAGTTCGACATGGGCCCAGGGCGCCTACGAGCAGTACTTC
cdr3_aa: CASSSTWAQGAYEQYF

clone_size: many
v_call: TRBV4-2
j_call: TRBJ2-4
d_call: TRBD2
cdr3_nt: TGTGCCAGCAGTCAGGATTTTAGCGGGGCAGCCAAAAACATTCAGTACTTC
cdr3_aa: CASSQDFSGAAKNIQYF

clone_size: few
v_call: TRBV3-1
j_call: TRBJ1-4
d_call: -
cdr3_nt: TGTGCCAGCAGCCAAGATCGGGACAAGGATGAAAAACTGTTTTTT
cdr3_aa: CASSQDRDKDEKLFF

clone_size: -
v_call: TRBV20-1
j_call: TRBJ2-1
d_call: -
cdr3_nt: TGCAGTGCTAGTGTCGGGAGCGGGTACAATGAGCAGTTCTTC
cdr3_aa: CSASVGSGYNEQFF

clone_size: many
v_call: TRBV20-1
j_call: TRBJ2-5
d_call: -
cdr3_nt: TGCAGTGCTAGGGGAGAGACCCAGTACTTC
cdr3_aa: CSARGETQYF

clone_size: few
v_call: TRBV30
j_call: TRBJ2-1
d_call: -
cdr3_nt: TGTGCCTGGACCTCAGGGGGGGGCCACGACAATGAGCAGTTCTTC
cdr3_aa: CAWTSGGGHDNEQFF

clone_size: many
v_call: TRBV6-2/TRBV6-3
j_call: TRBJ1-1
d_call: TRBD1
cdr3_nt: TGTGCCAGCGATTCCGTACCGGGACAGGGGGCGTTGATGGCTTTCTTT
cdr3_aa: CASDSVPGQGALMAFF

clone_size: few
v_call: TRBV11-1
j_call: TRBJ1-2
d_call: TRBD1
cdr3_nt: TGTGCCAGCAGCCCCCGGCAGGGGGTGGTTACCTATGGCTACACCTTC
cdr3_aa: CASSPRQGVVTYGYTF

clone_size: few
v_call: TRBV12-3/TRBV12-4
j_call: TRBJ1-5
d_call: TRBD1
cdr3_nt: TGTGCCAGCAGACAGACAGGGGGTAGCAATCAGCCCCAGCATTTT
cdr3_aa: CASRQTGGSNQPQHF

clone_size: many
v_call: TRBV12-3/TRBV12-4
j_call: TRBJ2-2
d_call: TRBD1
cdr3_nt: TGTGCCAGCAGTCGGCGGACAGGGGGCGAGACCGGGGAGCTGTTTTTT
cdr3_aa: CASSRRTGGETGELFF

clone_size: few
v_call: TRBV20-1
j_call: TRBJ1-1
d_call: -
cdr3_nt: TGCAGTGCTACGATGGGTGGTCACGGGTACACTGAAGCTTTCTTT
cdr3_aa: CSATMGGHGYTEAFF

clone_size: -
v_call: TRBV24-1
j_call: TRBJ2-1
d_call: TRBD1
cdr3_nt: TGTGCCGCCAGTGACTCCGGGACAGGGGGCAATGAGCAGTTCTTC
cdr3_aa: CAASDSGTGGNEQFF

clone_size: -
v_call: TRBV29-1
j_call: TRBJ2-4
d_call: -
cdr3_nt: TGCAGCGTAGGGGAGCCCGGGGGTCAAAACATTCAGTACTTC
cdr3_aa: CSVGEPGGQNIQYF

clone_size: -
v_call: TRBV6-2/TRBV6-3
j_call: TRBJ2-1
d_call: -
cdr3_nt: TGTGCCAGCAGTCCCGGCGGTAGCGGTAACCTCAATGAGCAGTTCTTC
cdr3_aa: CASSPGGSGNLNEQFF

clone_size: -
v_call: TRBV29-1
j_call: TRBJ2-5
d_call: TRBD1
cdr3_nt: TGCAGCGTTGAACAGGGGGTCTTAAAGACCCAGTACTTC
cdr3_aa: CSVEQGVLKTQYF